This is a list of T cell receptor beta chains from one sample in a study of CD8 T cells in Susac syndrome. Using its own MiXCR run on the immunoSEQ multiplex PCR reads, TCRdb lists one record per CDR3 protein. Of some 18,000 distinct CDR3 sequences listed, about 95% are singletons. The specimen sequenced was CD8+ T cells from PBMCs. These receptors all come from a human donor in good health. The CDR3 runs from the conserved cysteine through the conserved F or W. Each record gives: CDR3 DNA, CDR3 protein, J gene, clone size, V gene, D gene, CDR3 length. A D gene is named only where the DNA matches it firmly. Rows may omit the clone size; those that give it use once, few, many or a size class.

TGTGCCAGCAGCTTTTCATCCTTGATAGGGGAAAGTGGCTACACCTTC,CASSFSSLIGESGYTF,TRBJ1-2,once,TRBV7-9,NA,16
TGTGCCAGTAGTGGCCAGCCTTCTAACTATGGCTACACCTTC,CASSGQPSNYGYTF,TRBJ1-2,NA,TRBV19,NA,14
TGTGCCAGCAGTTTTTGGGGACTAGATAAAACCGGGGAGCTGTTTTTT,CASSFWGLDKTGELFF,TRBJ2-2,NA,TRBV28,TRBD2,16
TGCAGCGTTGAAGGTGATACTAGCGGGAGGGCCGCGCAGACCCAGTACTTC,CSVEGDTSGRAAQTQYF,TRBJ2-5,NA,TRBV29-1,TRBD2,17
TGTGCCAGCAGTTCTAGACTAGCGGGACCGCTCACAGATACGCAGTATTTT,CASSSRLAGPLTDTQYF,TRBJ2-3,NA,TRBV6-5,TRBD2,17
TGTGCCACCAGTGATCACCAGAACACCGGGGAGCTGTTTTTT,CATSDHQNTGELFF,TRBJ2-2,NA,TRBV24-1,NA,14
TGTGCCACCAGTGATTTGTCCGGGAGGGGAAATGAGCAGTTCTTC,CATSDLSGRGNEQFF,TRBJ2-1,NA,TRBV24-1,TRBD2,15
TGTGCCAGCGAAGGACAGTCATTTACCGAGCAGTACTTC,CASEGQSFTEQYF,TRBJ2-7,NA,TRBV28,NA,13
TGTGCCAGCAGCCAAGACGGGGGCACGGAGCTGTTTTTT,CASSQDGGTELFF,TRBJ2-2,NA,TRBV3-1,NA,13
TGTGCCAGCGATTTGAAAACCGATAGCAATCAGCCCCAGCATTTT,CASDLKTDSNQPQHF,TRBJ1-5,NA,TRBV6-6,NA,15
TGTGCCAGCAGTTTCCCGTATCTAGCCCACACCCACGAGCAGTACTTC,CASSFPYLAHTHEQYF,TRBJ2-7,NA,TRBV12-3/TRBV12-4,NA,16
TGTGCCAGCGCGTATAGCACAGATACGCAGTATTTT,CASAYSTDTQYF,TRBJ2-3,NA,TRBV27,NA,12
TGTGCCAGCAGCTTGGACAGGGATCGAACTGAAGCTTTCTTT,CASSLDRDRTEAFF,TRBJ1-1,NA,TRBV5-6,NA,14
TGTGCCAGCAGCTGGGACTCGAGCACCGGGGAGCTGTTTTTT,CASSWDSSTGELFF,TRBJ2-2,once,TRBV7-9,NA,14
TGTGCCAGCAGCTTAGTTGCGGATGAGCAGTTCTTC,CASSLVADEQFF,TRBJ2-1,NA,TRBV11-2,NA,12
TGTGCCAGCAGTGCTTTACAGGGGTTCGAGCAGTACTTC,CASSALQGFEQYF,TRBJ2-7,NA,TRBV2,TRBD1,13
TGTGCCAGCAGCTTGCCGGAGCTTTATGGCTACACCTTC,CASSLPELYGYTF,TRBJ1-2,NA,TRBV5-6,NA,13
TGTGCCAGCAGTCCGGGACGAGGCACAGATACGCAGTATTTT,CASSPGRGTDTQYF,TRBJ2-3,NA,TRBV27,NA,14
TGCGCCAGCAGCCAGGATGGCGGGTACCTCTTAGATGAGCAGTTCTTC,CASSQDGGYLLDEQFF,TRBJ2-1,once,TRBV4-3,NA,16
TGTGCCAGCAGCCCAGGGGGCTCCTACGAGCAGTACTTC,CASSPGGSYEQYF,TRBJ2-7,NA,TRBV11-3,TRBD1,13
TGCAGCGTTTTTGCCGGTAGCGCACACCTCCACAATGAGCAGTTCTTC,CSVFAGSAHLHNEQFF,TRBJ2-1,NA,TRBV29-1,NA,16
TGTGCCAGCAGTAGCTCTAGCGGAGGGGACTACAATGAGCAGTTCTTC,CASSSSSGGDYNEQFF,TRBJ2-1,NA,TRBV28,TRBD2,16
TGTGCCGGGACTAGCGGGACCCTCAATACGCAGTATTTT,CAGTSGTLNTQYF,TRBJ2-3,once,TRBV30,TRBD2,13
TGTGCCAGCAGCGTAGCAGGGCTAGCGGACCTCACCGGGAGGCAAGAGACCCAGTACTTC,CASSVAGLADLTGRQETQYF,TRBJ2-5,once,TRBV9,TRBD2,20
TGTGCCATCAGTTTTGGGGGACCCCAGATTGAGCAGTTCTTC,CAISFGGPQIEQFF,TRBJ2-1,NA,TRBV10-3,NA,14
TGTGCCAGTGCAGGGGGCTCGATCAATGAGCAGTTCTTC,CASAGGSINEQFF,TRBJ2-1,few,TRBV19,TRBD1,13
TGCAGCGTTCTCGGACTAGCGGGAGAGTACGAGCAGTACTTC,CSVLGLAGEYEQYF,TRBJ2-7,few,TRBV29-1,TRBD2,14
TGTGCTAGTGGTTTTATGCAGGGTGGTGGGGCCAACGTCCTGACTTTC,CASGFMQGGGANVLTF,TRBJ2-6,NA,TRBV12-5,NA,16
TGTGCCAGCAGTTGGGGAACCGCAACTAATGAAAAACTGTTTTTT,CASSWGTATNEKLFF,TRBJ1-4,NA,TRBV28,NA,15
TGTGCCAGCCAACCTCAGGGGGCTGCCTACGAGCAGTACTTC,CASQPQGAAYEQYF,TRBJ2-7,NA,TRBV27,TRBD1,14
TGTGCCAGCAGCAACCCGGGACAGGGATACAATGAGCAGTTCTTC,CASSNPGQGYNEQFF,TRBJ2-1,NA,TRBV6-5,TRBD1,15
TGTGCCAGTAGTATTGGGACTAGCGTTCGGGATGAGCAGTTCTTC,CASSIGTSVRDEQFF,TRBJ2-1,NA,TRBV19,TRBD2,15
TGTGCCAGCAGCTTAGGGGGGGTAGAGCCCCAGCATTTT,CASSLGGVEPQHF,TRBJ1-5,NA,TRBV7-9,NA,13
TGCAGTGCTAGAGATCCACGGGACAGAGAGAACACCGGGGAGCTGTTTTTT,CSARDPRDRENTGELFF,TRBJ2-2,NA,TRBV20-1,TRBD1,17
TGTGCCAGCAGTCGTCACCGCACAGATACGCAGTATTTT,CASSRHRTDTQYF,TRBJ2-3,NA,TRBV12-3/TRBV12-4,NA,13